This T cell receptor beta chain appears in the sequencing data of a study of blood T cell repertoires in COVID-19. This CDR3 has 19 amino acids. V gave up 0 bases and J gave up 1 base; unmatched junction bases: 9. The V gene's germline CDR1 is LGHDT and CDR2 YNNKEL (reference sequence). Only one count was recorded for this clone. Only in-frame clones appear in the TCRdb table, and some are missing; sequencing was by immunoSEQ multiplex PCR. Among around 280,000 clones listed, more than 75% were seen once. The source is a woman aged 30 to 39 who had recovered from COVID-19. V gene TRBV3-1 (or the pseudogene TRBV3-2) combines with J gene TRBJ2-5; 12 nucleotides match TRBD2. Material: peripheral blood. CDR3 coding DNA: TGTGCCAGCAGCCAAGATTTAGGACTAGCGGGACCCACCCAAGAGACCCAGTACTTC. Amino acid sequence: CASSQDLGLAGPTQETQYF.